This T cell receptor (beta chain) came from a study of cytomegalovirus exposure and HLA in healthy donors. Study details: The approximately 130 validation repertoires were reported in a later analysis to have been generated on the same platform as the approximately 700 first-cohort repertoires.

Trimming removed 7 bases from V and 6 bases from J; junction bases left unmatched: 10. CDR3 size: 15 residues. Germline V lookup: CDR1 SNHLY, CDR2 FYNNEI. Data came from immunoSEQ multiplex PCR; TCRdb stores just in-frame clones and leaves some out. Among 220,000 or so clones listed, roughly 83% were seen once. Findings and limits, study-wide: The CMV antigen specificity of a few CMV-associated chains was confirmed through in vitro analysis. The authors enumerated over 150 TCR beta chains as linked to cytomegalovirus.

Donors were drawn from the approximately 120-subject validation cohort, separate from the approximately 680-subject first cohort. Comments on this clone: Its target is not known.

Sequences were obtained from PBMCs. The chain carries TRBV2 and TRBJ2-2, with TRBD1 matching 8 bases. This TCR was sampled from a woman aged 25 to 39 in good health and CMV-seropositive. The CDR3 protein is CASNPTGAYAGELFF. The CDR3 DNA reads as TGTGCCAGCAACCCGACAGGGGCATACGCCGGGGAGCTGTTTTTT.